This TCR beta chain was observed in a study of cytomegalovirus exposure and HLA in healthy donors. Worth noting for this clone: What it binds is unknown. At one boundary the junction diverges from the germline segment, which might be a read error.

From germline, CDR1 is SEHNR and CDR2 FQNEAQ (reference sequence). The CDR3 is 13 residues long. 13 Jbeta primers and 60 Vbeta primers were used for the PCR. Assay: immunoSEQ multiplex PCR; the TCRdb copy retains only in-frame clones and omits some. The sample carries 110,000 to 150,000 clones, around a tenth recorded once. Study conclusions and caveats: It has been reported that TCR beta sequences accurately predicted the HLA-A and HLA-B alleles of most subjects. According to an earlier analysis, most TCR beta V segments yielded productive rearrangements about 90% or about 30% of the time. Analysis was carried out at a later point, and it linked a missense DCLRE1C variant to TCR beta V- and J-gene trimming.

Sequenced input: PBMCs. The sequence was collected from a male donor in good health and CMV-seronegative. V and J are TRBV7-9 and TRBJ2-2, with a tentative D call TRBD2 (5 bases). The CDR3: CASGLALSGELFF. DNA for the CDR3: TGTGCCAGCGGCTTAGCGCTAAGCGGGGAGCTGTTTTTT.